A single T cell receptor (beta chain) is shown here with its context. This specimen comes from a study of control samples from healthy donors and cancer patients. Profiled with immunoSEQ multiplex PCR; TCRdb holds only in-frame clones, not every one. The table shows 150,000 to 200,000 clones, with around nine tenths occurring only once. Germline CDR1 SGHAT, CDR2 FQNNGV. CDR3 length: 14 residues. V was clipped by 2 bases and J by 10 bases, with 12 bases between them. The clonotype was recovered from a woman in her 30s in good health. Sequences were obtained from blood. J is TRBJ1-6 and V is TRBV11-2; D ambiguous. CDR3 bases: TGTGCCAGCAGCTTAAACTGGGAAGGCTCACCCCTCCACTTT. It specifies CASSLNWEGSPLHF. Supplemented by reference TRBV11-2 and TRBJ1-6, the full variable domain reads EAGVAQSPRYKIIEKRQSVAFWCNPISGHATLYWYQQILGQGPKLLIQFQNNGVVDDSQLPKDRFSAERLKGVDSTLKIQPAKLEDSAVYLCASSLNWEGSPLHFGNGTRLTVT.